Here is one T cell receptor (beta chain) with its context. Its antigen is still unknown. The data are from a study of human thymus T cells. The data were produced by immunoSEQ multiplex PCR, yet TCRdb's version contains in-frame clones alone and is incomplete. The table includes more than 50,000 clones, approximately 93% detected once. It was healthy Finnish infants having corrective surgery for congenital heart defects who were the donors. An approximately 0.45-1 mL peripheral blood aliquot was taken intraoperatively from four of eight donors. The germline CDR1 and CDR2 sequences are MNHEY and SMNVEV (reference sequence). Trimming shortened V by 6 bases and J by 8 bases, and 15 bases separated the two germline ends. CDR3 size: 13 residues. Study-wide findings and caveats: Seemingly biased V and J gene usage marked thymic and blood repertoires.

Specimen: blood. This clonotype originated in a boy under two years old with a congenital heart defect but otherwise immunologically healthy. The chain joins TRBV27 to TRBJ2-3, with a weak D call TRBD2 (5 bases). CDR3: CASSAVLGRTQYF. CDR3 sequence (DNA): TGTGCCAGCAGCGCCGTACTAGGTCGTACGCAGTATTTT.